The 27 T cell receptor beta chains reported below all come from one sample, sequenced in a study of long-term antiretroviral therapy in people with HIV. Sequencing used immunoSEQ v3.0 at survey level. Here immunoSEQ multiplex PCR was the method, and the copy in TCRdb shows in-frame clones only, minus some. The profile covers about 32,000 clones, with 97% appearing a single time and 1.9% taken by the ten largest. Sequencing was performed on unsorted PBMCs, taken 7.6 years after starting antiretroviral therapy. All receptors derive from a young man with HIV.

In DNA form, the CDR3 reads TGTGCCATCAGTGTAATAGGAGTAGAGGAGCAGTACTTC. Amino acid sequence: CAISVIGVEEQYF. V is TRBV10-3 and J is TRBJ2-7; D remains unclear. Trimming stripped 4 bases from V and 7 bases from J, with 14 bases between. CDR3 length equals 13 residues. Germline lookup yields CDR1 ENHRY and CDR2 SYGVKD.

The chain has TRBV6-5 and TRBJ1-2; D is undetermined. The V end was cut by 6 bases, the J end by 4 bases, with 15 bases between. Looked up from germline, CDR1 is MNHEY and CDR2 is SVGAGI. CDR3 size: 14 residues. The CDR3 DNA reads TGTGCCAGCAGATTTGACATAACCTCCTATGGCTACACCTTC. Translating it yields CASRFDITSYGYTF.

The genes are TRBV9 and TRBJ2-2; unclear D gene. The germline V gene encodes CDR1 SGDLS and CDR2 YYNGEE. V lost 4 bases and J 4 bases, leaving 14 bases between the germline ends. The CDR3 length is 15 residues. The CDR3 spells CASSLRNGITGELFF. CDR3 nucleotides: TGTGCCAGCAGCCTGAGAAATGGGATCACCGGGGAGCTGTTTTTT.

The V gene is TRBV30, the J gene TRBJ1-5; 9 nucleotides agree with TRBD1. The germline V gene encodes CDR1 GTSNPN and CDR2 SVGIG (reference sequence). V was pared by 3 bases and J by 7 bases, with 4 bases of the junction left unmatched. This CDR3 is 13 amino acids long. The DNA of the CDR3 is TGTGCCTGGAGGGGACAGGGCGGACAGCCCCAGCATTTT. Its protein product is CAWRGQGGQPQHF. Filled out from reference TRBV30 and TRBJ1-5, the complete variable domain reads SQTIHQWPATLVQPVGSPLSLECTVEGTSNPNLYWYRQAAGRGLQLLFYSVGIGQISSEVPQNLSASRPQDRQFILSSKKLLLSDSGFYLCAWRGQGGQPQHFGDGTRLSIL.

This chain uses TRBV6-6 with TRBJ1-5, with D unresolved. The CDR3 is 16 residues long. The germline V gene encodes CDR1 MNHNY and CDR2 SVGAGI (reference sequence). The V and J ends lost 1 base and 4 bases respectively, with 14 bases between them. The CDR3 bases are TGTGCCAGCAGTTACTACGACTCCGGCGCAAATCAGCCCCAGCATTTT. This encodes CASSYYDSGANQPQHF.

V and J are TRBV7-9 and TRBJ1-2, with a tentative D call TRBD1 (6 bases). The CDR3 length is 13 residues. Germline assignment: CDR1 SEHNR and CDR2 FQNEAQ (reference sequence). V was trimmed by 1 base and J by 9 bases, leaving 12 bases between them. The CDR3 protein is CASSLGNRDSYTF. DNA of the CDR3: TGTGCCAGCAGCTTAGGGAACAGGGACAGCTACACCTTC.

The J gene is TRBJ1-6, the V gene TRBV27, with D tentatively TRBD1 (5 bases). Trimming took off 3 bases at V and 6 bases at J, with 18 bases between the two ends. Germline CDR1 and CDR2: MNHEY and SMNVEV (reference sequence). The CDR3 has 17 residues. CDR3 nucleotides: TGTGCCAGCAGTTTCGGGACGGCTCGGCGGGGTAATTCACCCCTCCACTTT. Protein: CASSFGTARRGNSPLHF.

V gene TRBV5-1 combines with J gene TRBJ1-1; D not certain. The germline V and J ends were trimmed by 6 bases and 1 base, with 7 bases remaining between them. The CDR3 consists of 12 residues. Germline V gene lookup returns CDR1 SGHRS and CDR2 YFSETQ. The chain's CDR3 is CASTDSNTEAFF. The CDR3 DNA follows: TGCGCCAGCACGGACTCGAACACTGAAGCTTTCTTT.

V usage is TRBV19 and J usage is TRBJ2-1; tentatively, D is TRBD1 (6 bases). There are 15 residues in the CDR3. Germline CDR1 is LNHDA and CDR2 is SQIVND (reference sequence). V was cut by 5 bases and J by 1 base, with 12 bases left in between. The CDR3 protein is CASSVRDKSYNEQFF. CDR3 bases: TGTGCCAGTAGTGTCCGGGACAAGTCCTACAATGAGCAGTTCTTC. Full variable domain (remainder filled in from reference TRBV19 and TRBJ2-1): DGGITQSPKYLFRKEGQNVTLSCEQNLNHDAMYWYRQDPGQGLRLIYYSQIVNDFQKGDIAEGYSVSREKKESFPLTVTSAQKNPTAFYLCASSVRDKSYNEQFFGPGTRLTVL.

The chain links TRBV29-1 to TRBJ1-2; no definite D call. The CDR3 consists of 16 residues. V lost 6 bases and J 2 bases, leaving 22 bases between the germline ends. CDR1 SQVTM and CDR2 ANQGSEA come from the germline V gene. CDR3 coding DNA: TGCAGCGTCCCATGGGTCACGCCACCACTCAACTATGGCTACACCTTC. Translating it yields CSVPWVTPPLNYGYTF.

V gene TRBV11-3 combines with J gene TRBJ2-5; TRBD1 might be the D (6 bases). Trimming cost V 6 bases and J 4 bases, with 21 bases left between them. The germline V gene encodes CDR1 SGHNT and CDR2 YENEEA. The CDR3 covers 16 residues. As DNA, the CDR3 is TGTGCCAGCAGAGCTAACTCTCAGGGGCAGGGAGAGACCCAGTACTTC. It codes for CASRANSQGQGETQYF.

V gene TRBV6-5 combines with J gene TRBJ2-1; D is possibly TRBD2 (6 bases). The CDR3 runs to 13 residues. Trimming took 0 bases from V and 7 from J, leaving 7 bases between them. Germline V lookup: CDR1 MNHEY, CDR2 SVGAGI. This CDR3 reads CASSYSEGNEQFF. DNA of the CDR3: TGTGCCAGCAGTTACTCGGAGGGGAATGAGCAGTTCTTC.

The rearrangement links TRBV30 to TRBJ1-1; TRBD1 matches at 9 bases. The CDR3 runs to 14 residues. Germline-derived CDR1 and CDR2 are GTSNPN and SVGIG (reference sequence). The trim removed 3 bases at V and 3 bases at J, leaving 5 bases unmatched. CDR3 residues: CAWSPGTGYTEAFF. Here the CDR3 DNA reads TGTGCCTGGAGCCCCGGGACAGGGTACACTGAAGCTTTCTTT.

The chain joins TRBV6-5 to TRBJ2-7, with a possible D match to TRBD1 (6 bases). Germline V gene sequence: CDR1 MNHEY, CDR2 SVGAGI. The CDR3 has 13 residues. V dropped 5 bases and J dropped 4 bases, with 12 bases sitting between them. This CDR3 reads CASSDGGGYEQYF. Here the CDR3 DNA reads TGTGCCAGCAGTGATGGGGGCGGGTACGAGCAGTACTTC.

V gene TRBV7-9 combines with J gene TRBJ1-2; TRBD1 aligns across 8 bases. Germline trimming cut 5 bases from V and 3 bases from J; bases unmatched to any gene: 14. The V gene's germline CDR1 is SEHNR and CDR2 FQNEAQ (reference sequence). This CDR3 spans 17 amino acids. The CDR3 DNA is TGTGCCAGCAGCCAGAACCAACCAGGGGGCGGATACTATGGCTACACCTTC. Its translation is CASSQNQPGGGYYGYTF.

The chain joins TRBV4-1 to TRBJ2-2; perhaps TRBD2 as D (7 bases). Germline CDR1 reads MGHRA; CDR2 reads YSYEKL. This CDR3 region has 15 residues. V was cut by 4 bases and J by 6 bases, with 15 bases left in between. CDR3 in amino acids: CASSPRLGGAGELFF. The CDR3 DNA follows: TGCGCCAGCAGCCCCCGACTAGGGGGGGCCGGGGAGCTGTTTTTT.

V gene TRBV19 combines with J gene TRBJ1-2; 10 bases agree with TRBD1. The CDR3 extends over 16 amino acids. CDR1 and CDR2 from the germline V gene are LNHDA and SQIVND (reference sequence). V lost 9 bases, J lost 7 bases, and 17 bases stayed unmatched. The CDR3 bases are TGTGCCAGCCTCAAGACAGGGGGCTCCTTGGGTAGTGGCTACACCTTC. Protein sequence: CASLKTGGSLGSGYTF. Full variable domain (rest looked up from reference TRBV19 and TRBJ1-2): DGGITQSPKYLFRKEGQNVTLSCEQNLNHDAMYWYRQDPGQGLRLIYYSQIVNDFQKGDIAEGYSVSREKKESFPLTVTSAQKNPTAFYLCASLKTGGSLGSGYTFGSGTRLTVV.

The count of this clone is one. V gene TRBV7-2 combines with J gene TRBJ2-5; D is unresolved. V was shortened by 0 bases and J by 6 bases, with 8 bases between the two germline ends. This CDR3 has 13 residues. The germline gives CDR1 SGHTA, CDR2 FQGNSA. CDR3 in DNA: TGTGCCAGCAGCTTAGCCCCTTTCCAGACCCAGTACTTC. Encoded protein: CASSLAPFQTQYF.

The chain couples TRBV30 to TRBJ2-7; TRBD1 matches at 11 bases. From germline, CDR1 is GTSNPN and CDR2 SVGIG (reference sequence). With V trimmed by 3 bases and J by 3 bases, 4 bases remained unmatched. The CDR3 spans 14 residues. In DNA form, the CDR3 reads TGTGCCTGGAGCCCGGGACAGGGGGTCTACGAGCAGTACTTC. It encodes CAWSPGQGVYEQYF.

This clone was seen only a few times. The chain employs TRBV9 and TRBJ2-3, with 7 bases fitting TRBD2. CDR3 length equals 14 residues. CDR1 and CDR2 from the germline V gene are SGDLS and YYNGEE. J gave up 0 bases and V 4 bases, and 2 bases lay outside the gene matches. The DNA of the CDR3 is TGTGCCAGCAGCCGGGGGGATAGCACAGATACGCAGTATTTT. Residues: CASSRGDSTDTQYF.

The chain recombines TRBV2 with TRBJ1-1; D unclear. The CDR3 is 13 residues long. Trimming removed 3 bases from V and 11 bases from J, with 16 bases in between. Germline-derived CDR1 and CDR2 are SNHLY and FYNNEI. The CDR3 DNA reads TGTGCCAGCAGTGACCCCGGCTTCAACGAGGCTTTCTTT. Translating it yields CASSDPGFNEAFF.

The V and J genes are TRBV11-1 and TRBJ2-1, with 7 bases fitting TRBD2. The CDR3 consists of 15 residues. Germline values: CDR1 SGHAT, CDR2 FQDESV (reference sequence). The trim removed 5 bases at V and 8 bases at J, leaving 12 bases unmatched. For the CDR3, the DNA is TGTGCCAGCAGCCTCCTACTAGCGCCCACGGATGAGCAGTTCTTC. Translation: CASSLLLAPTDEQFF.

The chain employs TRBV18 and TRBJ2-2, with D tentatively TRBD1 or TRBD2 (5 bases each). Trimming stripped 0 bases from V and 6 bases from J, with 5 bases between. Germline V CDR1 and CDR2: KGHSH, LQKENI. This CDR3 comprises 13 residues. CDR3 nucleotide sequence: TGTGCCAGCTCACCACCGGGGGCCGGGGAGCTGTTTTTT. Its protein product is CASSPPGAGELFF.

CDR3 DNA sequence: TGCAGTGCTAGAACGAGCACTGAAGCTTTCTTT. Residues: CSARTSTEAFF. This chain joins TRBV20-1 and TRBJ1-1; D remains unclear. CDR3 length equals 11 residues. The germline gives CDR1 DFQATT, CDR2 SNEGSKA (reference sequence). The V end lost 2 bases, the J end lost 4 bases, and 5 bases lay between the germline ends.

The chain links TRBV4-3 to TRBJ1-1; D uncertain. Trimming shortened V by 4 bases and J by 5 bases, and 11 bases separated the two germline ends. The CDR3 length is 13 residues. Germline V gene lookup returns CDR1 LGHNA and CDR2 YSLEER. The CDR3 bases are TGCGCCAGCAGCCCCCACGGCAGAACTGAAGCTTTCTTT. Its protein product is CASSPHGRTEAFF.

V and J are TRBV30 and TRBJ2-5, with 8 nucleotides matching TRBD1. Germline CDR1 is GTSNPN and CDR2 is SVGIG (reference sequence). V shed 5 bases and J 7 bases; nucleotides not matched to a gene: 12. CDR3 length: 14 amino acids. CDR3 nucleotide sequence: TGTGCCTGGGGTGGTGGCAGGGGGCGGGGGACCCAGTACTTC. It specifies CAWGGGRGRGTQYF.

The CDR3 DNA sequence: TGTGCCAGTAGCCTGGACAGGCAGGCTGGAAACACCATATATTTT. Residues: CASSLDRQAGNTIYF. This chain links TRBV19 with TRBJ1-3, with 7 bases lining up with TRBD1. This CDR3 comprises 15 residues. With 6 bases clipped from V and 2 bases from J, the junction kept 7 bases outside the gene matches. Germline V gives CDR1 LNHDA, CDR2 SQIVND (reference sequence).